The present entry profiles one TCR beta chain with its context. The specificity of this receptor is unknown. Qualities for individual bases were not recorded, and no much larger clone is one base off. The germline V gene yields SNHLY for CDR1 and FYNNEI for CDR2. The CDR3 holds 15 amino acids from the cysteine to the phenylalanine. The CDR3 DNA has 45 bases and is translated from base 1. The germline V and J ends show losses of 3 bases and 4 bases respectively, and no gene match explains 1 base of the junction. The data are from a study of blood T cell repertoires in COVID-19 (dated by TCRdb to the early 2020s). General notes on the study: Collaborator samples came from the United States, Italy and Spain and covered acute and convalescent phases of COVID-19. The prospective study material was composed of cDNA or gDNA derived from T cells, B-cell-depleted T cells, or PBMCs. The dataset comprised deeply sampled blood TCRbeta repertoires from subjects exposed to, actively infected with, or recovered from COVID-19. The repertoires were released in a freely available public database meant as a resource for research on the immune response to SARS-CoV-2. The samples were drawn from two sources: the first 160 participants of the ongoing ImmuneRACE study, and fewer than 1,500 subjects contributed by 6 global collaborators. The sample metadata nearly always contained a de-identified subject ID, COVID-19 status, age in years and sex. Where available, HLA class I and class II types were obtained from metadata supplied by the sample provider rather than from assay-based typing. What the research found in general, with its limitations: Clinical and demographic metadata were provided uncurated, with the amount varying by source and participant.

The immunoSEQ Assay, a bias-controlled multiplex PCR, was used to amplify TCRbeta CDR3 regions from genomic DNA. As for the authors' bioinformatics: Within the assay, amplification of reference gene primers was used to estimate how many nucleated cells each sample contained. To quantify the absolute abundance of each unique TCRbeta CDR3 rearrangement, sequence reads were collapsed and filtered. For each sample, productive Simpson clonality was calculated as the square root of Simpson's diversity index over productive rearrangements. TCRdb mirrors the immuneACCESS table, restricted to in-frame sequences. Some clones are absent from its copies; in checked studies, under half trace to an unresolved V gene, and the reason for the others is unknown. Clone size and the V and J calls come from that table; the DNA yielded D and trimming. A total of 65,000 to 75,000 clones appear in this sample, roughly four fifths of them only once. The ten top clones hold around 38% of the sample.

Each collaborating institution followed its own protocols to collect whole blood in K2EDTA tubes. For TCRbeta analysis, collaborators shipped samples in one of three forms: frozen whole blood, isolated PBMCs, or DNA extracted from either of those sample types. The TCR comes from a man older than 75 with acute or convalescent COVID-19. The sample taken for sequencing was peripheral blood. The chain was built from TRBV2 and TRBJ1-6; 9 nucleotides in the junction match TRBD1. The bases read TGTGCCAGCAGTGAGGACAGGGGTTATAATTCACCCCTCCACTTT. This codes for CASSEDRGYNSPLHF.